The rows below give T cell receptor beta chains drawn from one sample of a study of T-cell reconstitution after alpha-beta-depleted transplantation in children. Via MiXCR, TCRdb re-called the PCR reads, giving one row per CDR3 protein. The sample consists of around 670,000 distinct CDR3 sequences, over 10% of them appearing once. The sequencing here drew on PBMCs, taken before TCRalphabeta/CD19-depleted stem cell transplant. The origin of the receptors is a girl aged 2-9 years with congenital amegakaryocytic thrombocytopenia, due to receive a stem cell transplant. The conserved cysteine and the conserved F or W are not part of the CDR3 here. The order of the fields is J gene, V gene, CDR3 protein.

j_call: TRBJ2-1; v_call: TRBV28; cdr3_aa: ASSFFGTSVHNEQF
j_call: TRBJ2-2; v_call: TRBV5-1; cdr3_aa: ASSLALVGTGMF
j_call: TRBJ2-1; v_call: TRBV6-2/TRBV6-3; cdr3_aa: ASSSYGRKQF
j_call: TRBJ1-4; v_call: TRBV4-2; cdr3_aa: ASSYGGKPPSGHEKLF
j_call: TRBJ2-7; v_call: TRBV7-2; cdr3_aa: ASSYWTQDYAEQY
j_call: TRBJ1-5; v_call: TRBV7-9; cdr3_aa: ASSSSGNGNQPQH
j_call: TRBJ2-1; v_call: TRBV20-1; cdr3_aa: SARALPAGIEGYNEQF
j_call: TRBJ2-1; v_call: TRBV11-2; cdr3_aa: ASSLGSLAAPPGNEQF
j_call: TRBJ1-5; v_call: TRBV4-1; cdr3_aa: ASSQDKVQPQH
j_call: TRBJ2-7; v_call: TRBV20-1; cdr3_aa: SARERPYEQY
j_call: TRBJ2-1; v_call: TRBV5-1; cdr3_aa: ASSSFGGGEQF
j_call: TRBJ2-1; v_call: TRBV19; cdr3_aa: ASSTRGNNEQF
j_call: TRBJ2-7; v_call: TRBV20-1; cdr3_aa: SAPPRAGLYEQY
j_call: TRBJ1-5; v_call: TRBV12-3/TRBV12-4; cdr3_aa: ASSLRQYNQPQH
j_call: TRBJ1-5; v_call: TRBV3-1; cdr3_aa: ASIKWTGAQGSNQPQH
j_call: TRBJ2-1; v_call: TRBV5-1; cdr3_aa: ASSLEQGINEQF
j_call: TRBJ2-3; v_call: TRBV29-1; cdr3_aa: SVLAGLDPH
j_call: TRBJ2-7; v_call: TRBV20-1; cdr3_aa: SARTQYEQY
j_call: TRBJ2-3; v_call: TRBV7-9; cdr3_aa: ASSPALFGDSTDTQY
j_call: TRBJ2-7; v_call: TRBV4-1; cdr3_aa: ASSQEWTSGYEQY
j_call: TRBJ2-1; v_call: TRBV12-3/TRBV12-4; cdr3_aa: ASSQQGVGFNEQF
j_call: TRBJ2-1; v_call: TRBV12-3/TRBV12-4; cdr3_aa: ASKTKTSSSYNEQF
j_call: TRBJ2-7; v_call: TRBV12-3/TRBV12-4; cdr3_aa: ASSEQGAPYEQY
j_call: TRBJ2-6; v_call: TRBV2; cdr3_aa: ASSWSGANVLT
j_call: TRBJ2-3; v_call: TRBV21-1; cdr3_aa: ASSKSSGTQY
j_call: TRBJ2-7; v_call: TRBV7-9; cdr3_aa: ASSLGVGQVHYEQY
j_call: TRBJ1-1; v_call: TRBV7-9; cdr3_aa: ASSWTDRTEAF
j_call: TRBJ2-6; v_call: TRBV28; cdr3_aa: ASRTGTDASGANVLT
j_call: TRBJ2-1; v_call: TRBV20-1; cdr3_aa: SARSLNDGSGREEQF
j_call: TRBJ2-7; v_call: TRBV20-1; cdr3_aa: SVGYEQY
j_call: TRBJ2-7; v_call: TRBV12-3/TRBV12-4; cdr3_aa: ASNLDGGWYEQY
j_call: TRBJ2-1; v_call: TRBV15; cdr3_aa: ATSQVNNEQF